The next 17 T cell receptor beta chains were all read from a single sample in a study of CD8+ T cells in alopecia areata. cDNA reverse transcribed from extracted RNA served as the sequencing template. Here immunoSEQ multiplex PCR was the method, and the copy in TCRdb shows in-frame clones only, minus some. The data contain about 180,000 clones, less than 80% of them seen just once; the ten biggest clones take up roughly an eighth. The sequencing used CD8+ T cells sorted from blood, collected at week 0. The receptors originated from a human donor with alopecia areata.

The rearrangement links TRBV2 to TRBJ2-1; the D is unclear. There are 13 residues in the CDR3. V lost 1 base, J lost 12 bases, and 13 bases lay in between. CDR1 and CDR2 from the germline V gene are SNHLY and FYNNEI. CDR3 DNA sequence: TGTGCCAGCAGTGAAGGGACGCCCGAGAGGCAGTTCTTC. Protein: CASSEGTPERQFF.

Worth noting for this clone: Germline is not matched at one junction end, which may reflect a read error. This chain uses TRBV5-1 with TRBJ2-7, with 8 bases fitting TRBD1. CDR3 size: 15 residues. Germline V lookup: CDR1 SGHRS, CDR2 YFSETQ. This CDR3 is CASSLGPGTGYEQYF. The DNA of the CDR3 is TGTGCCAGCAGCTTGGGTCCCGGGACAGGATACGAGCAGTACTTC.

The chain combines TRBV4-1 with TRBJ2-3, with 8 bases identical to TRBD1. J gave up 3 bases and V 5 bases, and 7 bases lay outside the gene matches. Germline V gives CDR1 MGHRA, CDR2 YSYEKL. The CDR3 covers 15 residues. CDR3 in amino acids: CASSSRDRSTDTQYF. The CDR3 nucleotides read TGCGCCAGCAGCTCCCGGGACAGGAGTACAGATACGCAGTATTTT.

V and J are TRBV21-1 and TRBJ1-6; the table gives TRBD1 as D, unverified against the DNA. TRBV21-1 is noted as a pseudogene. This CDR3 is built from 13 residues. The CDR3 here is CARRTGCCSPLHF. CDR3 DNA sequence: TGTGCCAGGCGGACAGGGTGTTGTTCACCCCTCCACTTT.

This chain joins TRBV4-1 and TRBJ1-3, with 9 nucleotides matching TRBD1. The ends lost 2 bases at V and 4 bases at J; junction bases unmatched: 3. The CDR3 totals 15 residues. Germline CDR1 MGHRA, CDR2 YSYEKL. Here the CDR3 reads CASSQTGTGGNTIYF. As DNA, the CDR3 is TGCGCCAGCAGCCAAACCGGGACAGGGGGAAACACCATATATTTT.

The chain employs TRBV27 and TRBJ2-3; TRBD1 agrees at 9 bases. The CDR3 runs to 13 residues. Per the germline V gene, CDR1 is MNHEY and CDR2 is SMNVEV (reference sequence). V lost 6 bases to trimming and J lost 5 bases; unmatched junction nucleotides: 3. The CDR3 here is CASRGQGLDTQYF. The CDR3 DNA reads TGTGCCAGCAGGGGACAGGGTCTAGATACGCAGTATTTT.

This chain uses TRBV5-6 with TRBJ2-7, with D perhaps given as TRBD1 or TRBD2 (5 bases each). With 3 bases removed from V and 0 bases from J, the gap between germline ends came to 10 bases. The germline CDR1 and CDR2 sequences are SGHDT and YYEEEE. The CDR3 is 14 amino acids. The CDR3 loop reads CASSSAGTSYEQYF. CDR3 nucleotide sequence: TGTGCCAGCAGCTCGGCCGGGACCTCCTACGAGCAGTACTTC. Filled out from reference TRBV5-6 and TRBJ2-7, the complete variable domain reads DAGVTQSPTHLIKTRGQQVTLRCSPKSGHDTVSWYQQALGQGPQFIFQYYEEEERQRGNFPDRFSGHQFPNYSSELNVNALLLGDSALYLCASSSAGTSYEQYFGPGTRLTVT.

The CDR3 DNA reads TGCGCCAGCAGCCAAGAGGGACCTGTTGGTTCACCCCTCCACTTT. Its protein product is CASSQEGPVGSPLHF. The chain uses TRBV4-1 and TRBJ1-6; TRBD1 is a possible D gene (5 bases). Trimming removed 0 bases at V and 9 bases at J, with 12 bases between. There are 15 residues in the CDR3. The germline V gene encodes CDR1 MGHRA and CDR2 YSYEKL.

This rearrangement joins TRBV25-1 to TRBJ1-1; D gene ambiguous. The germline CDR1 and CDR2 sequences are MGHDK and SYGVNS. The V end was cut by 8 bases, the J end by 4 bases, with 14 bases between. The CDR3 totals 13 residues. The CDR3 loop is CASAGTEITEAFF. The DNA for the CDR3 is TGTGCCAGCGCCGGCACGGAGATCACTGAAGCTTTCTTT.

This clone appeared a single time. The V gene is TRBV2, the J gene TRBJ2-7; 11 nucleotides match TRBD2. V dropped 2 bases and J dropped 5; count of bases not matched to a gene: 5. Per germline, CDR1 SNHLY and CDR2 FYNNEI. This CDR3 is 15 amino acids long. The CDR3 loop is CASSEWGSGRDEQYF. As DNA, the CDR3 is TGTGCCAGCAGTGAATGGGGTAGCGGGAGGGACGAGCAGTACTTC.

The CDR3 reads CSAQGDPPYEQYF. CDR3 nucleotide sequence: TGCAGCGCCCAGGGAGACCCACCCTACGAGCAGTACTTC. This sequence joins TRBV29-1 and TRBJ2-7, with D perhaps being TRBD1 or TRBD2 (5 bases each). Trimming stripped 7 bases from V and 2 bases from J, with 15 bases between. CDR1 and CDR2 from the germline V gene are SQVTM and ANQGSEA. The CDR3 length is 13 residues.

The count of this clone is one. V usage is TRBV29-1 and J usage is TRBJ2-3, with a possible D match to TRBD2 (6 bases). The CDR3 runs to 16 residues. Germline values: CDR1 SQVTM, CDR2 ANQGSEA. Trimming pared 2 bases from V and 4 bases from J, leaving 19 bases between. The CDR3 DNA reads TGCAGCGTTGAATTCGGGGGAACGGTGGGCCCAGATACGCAGTATTTT. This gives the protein CSVEFGGTVGPDTQYF.

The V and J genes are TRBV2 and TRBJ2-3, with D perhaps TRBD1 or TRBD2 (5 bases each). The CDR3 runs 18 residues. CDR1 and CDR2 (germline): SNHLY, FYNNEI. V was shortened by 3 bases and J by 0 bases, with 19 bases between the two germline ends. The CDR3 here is CASSDSSGTFGSTDTQYF. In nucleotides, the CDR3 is TGTGCCAGCAGTGATTCCTCCGGGACGTTTGGAAGCACAGATACGCAGTATTTT. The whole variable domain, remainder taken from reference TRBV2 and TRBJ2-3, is EPEVTQTPSHQVTQMGQEVILRCVPISNHLYFYWYRQILGQKVEFLVSFYNNEISEKSEIFDDQFSVERPDGSNFTLKIRSTKLEDSAMYFCASSDSSGTFGSTDTQYFGPGTRLTVL.

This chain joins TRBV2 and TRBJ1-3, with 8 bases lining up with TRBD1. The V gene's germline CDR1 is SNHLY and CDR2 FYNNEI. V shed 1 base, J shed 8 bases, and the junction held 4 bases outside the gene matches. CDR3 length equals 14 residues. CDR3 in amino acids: CASSEGTGQYTIYF. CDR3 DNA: TGTGCCAGCAGTGAAGGGACAGGGCAATACACCATATATTTT.

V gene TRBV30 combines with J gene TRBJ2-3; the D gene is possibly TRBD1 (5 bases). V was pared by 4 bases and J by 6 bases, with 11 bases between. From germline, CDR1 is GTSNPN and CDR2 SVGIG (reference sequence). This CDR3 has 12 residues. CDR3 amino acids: CAWTGFLDTQYF. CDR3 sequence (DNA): TGTGCCTGGACAGGGTTTTTGGATACGCAGTATTTT. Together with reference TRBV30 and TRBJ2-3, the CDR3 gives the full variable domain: SQTIHQWPATLVQPVGSPLSLECTVEGTSNPNLYWYRQAAGRGLQLLFYSVGIGQISSEVPQNLSASRPQDRQFILSSKKLLLSDSGFYLCAWTGFLDTQYFGPGTRLTVL.

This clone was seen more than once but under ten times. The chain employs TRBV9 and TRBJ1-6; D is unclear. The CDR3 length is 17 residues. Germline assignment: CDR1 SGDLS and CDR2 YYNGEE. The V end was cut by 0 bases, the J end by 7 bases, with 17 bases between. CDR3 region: CASSVEVGPTRNSPLHF. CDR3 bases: TGTGCCAGCAGCGTAGAAGTAGGCCCGACGAGAAATTCACCCCTCCACTTT.

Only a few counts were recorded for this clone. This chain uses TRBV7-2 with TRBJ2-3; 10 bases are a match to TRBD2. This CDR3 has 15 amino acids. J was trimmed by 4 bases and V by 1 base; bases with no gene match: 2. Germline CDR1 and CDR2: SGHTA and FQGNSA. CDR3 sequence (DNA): TGTGCCAGCAGCTTAGTAGGGACTAGCGCAGATACGCAGTATTTT. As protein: CASSLVGTSADTQYF. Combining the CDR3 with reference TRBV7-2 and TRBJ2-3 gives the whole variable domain GAGVSQSPSNKVTEKGKDVELRCDPISGHTALYWYRQSLGQGLEFLIYFQGNSAPDKSGLPSDRFSAERTGGSVSTLTIQRTQQEDSAVYLCASSLVGTSADTQYFGPGTRLTVL.